The next 12 T cell receptor beta chains were all read from a single sample in a study of CD8+CD57+ T cells in acquired aplastic anemia. Those patients picked for sequencing had displayed CD8+CD57+ cell expansion on flow cytometry. TCR beta VDJ and CDR3 profiles were obtained from a genomic DNA template. Each CDR3 protein gets one entry after TCRdb re-called the reads with MiXCR. The top ten hold roughly 61% of the sample, which has under 250,000 distinct CDR3 sequences, more than 55% seen once. Material: sorted CD4+, CD8+, or CD8+CD57+ T cells (not recorded which) from PBMCs. Receptors originate from a human donor with aplastic anemia.

The V and J genes are TRBV20-1 and TRBJ2-3; 7 bases fit TRBD1. The CDR3 sequence is 15 residues long. Germline CDR1 is DFQATT and CDR2 is SNEGSKA (reference sequence). The CDR3 DNA is TGCAGCCTTATGGGACAGCCGCCGAGCACAGATACGCAGTATTTT. This translates into CSLMGQPPSTDTQYF.

The chain carries TRBV7-3 and TRBJ2-2, with 10 bases identical to TRBD1. Germline loops: CDR1 SGHTA, CDR2 FQGTGA. The V segment lost 3 bases and the J segment 5 bases; nucleotides outside the gene matches: 9. The CDR3 loop spans 17 amino acids. The CDR3 nucleotides are TGTGCCAGCAGCTTTTGGTCGGGGACAGGGGAGACCGGGGAGCTGTTTTTT. It is translated as CASSFWSGTGETGELFF.

This clonotype appeared many times. The rearrangement joins TRBV5-1 to TRBJ2-3; D assignment may be TRBD1 or TRBD2 (5 bases each). The germline V gene has CDR1 SGHRS and CDR2 YFSETQ. There are 14 residues in the CDR3. V was clipped by 7 bases and J by 6 bases, with 18 bases between them. The CDR3 DNA follows: TGCGCCAGCTGCCTGGGACGGGGAGTCGATACGCAGTATTTT. This codes for CASCLGRGVDTQYF.

V and J are TRBV19 and TRBJ1-5; D not certain. V lost 1 base and J 9 bases, leaving 16 bases between the germline ends. Germline V lookup: CDR1 LNHDA, CDR2 SQIVND (reference sequence). CDR3 length: 15 residues. Written as DNA, the CDR3 is TGTGCCAGTAGTATAGGTGGGTTGGTCGATGGGCCCCAGCATTTT. This translates into CASSIGGLVDGPQHF. Full variable domain (remainder filled in from reference TRBV19 and TRBJ1-5): DGGITQSPKYLFRKEGQNVTLSCEQNLNHDAMYWYRQDPGQGLRLIYYSQIVNDFQKGDIAEGYSVSREKKESFPLTVTSAQKNPTAFYLCASSIGGLVDGPQHFGDGTRLSIL.

This clonotype was detected a few times. V is TRBV15 and J is TRBJ2-3; TRBD2 matches at 10 bases. The CDR3 sequence is 14 residues long. V gave up 8 bases and J gave up 5 bases; unmatched junction bases: 7. Germline V gene sequence: CDR1 LNHNV, CDR2 YYDKDF (reference sequence). This CDR3 is CATRLAGVIDTQYF. The CDR3 DNA reads as TGTGCCACCCGCCTAGCGGGGGTTATAGATACGCAGTATTTT. Full variable domain (remainder filled in from reference TRBV15 and TRBJ2-3): DAMVIQNPRYQVTQFGKPVTLSCSQTLNHNVMYWYQQKSSQAPKLLFHYYDKDFNNEADTPDNFQSRRPNTSFCFLDIRSPGLGDTAMYLCATRLAGVIDTQYFGPGTRLTVL.

V gene TRBV7-3 combines with J gene TRBJ1-4; D unresolved. V lost 0 bases and J lost 5, with 4 bases in between. Germline assignment: CDR1 SGHTA and CDR2 FQGTGA. This CDR3 spans 13 amino acids. The CDR3 is CASSLTVNEKLFF. In nucleotides, the CDR3 is TGTGCCAGCAGCTTAACGGTGAATGAAAAACTGTTTTTT.

J is TRBJ2-2 and V is TRBV6-4; possible D gene TRBD1, 6 bases. The germline V gene has CDR1 MRHNA and CDR2 SNTAGT. V was trimmed by 8 bases and J by 7 bases, leaving 17 bases between them. This CDR3 has 14 residues. This chain's CDR3 is CASRDEGEGGELFF. In DNA, the CDR3 is TGTGCCAGCCGCGACGAGGGGGAAGGCGGGGAGCTGTTTTTT.

This chain uses TRBV27 with TRBJ2-3; D is perhaps TRBD1 or TRBD2 (6 bases each). Trimming took off 6 bases at V and 1 base at J, with 17 bases between the two ends. Germline V lookup: CDR1 MNHEY, CDR2 SMNVEV (reference sequence). The CDR3 has 16 residues. The CDR3 DNA sequence: TGTGCCAGCAGCTTCCTGGGGGCTAGCGGCACAGATACGCAGTATTTT. This gives the protein CASSFLGASGTDTQYF.

The chain employs TRBV20-1 and TRBJ2-2; no reliable D call. Looked up from germline, CDR1 is DFQATT and CDR2 is SNEGSKA (reference sequence). V was pared by 5 bases and J by 1 base, with 5 bases between. This CDR3 has 12 residues. This CDR3 reads CSASKNTGELFF. The CDR3 nucleotides are TGCAGTGCTTCAAAGAACACCGGGGAGCTGTTTTTT.

The chain employs TRBV4-1 and TRBJ2-5; TRBD1 matches 10 bases. Per the germline V gene, CDR1 is MGHRA and CDR2 is YSYEKL. The CDR3 covers 15 residues. J lost 4 bases, V lost 1 base, and 3 bases had no gene match. The CDR3 region is CASSQVGTGVETQYF. CDR3 bases: TGCGCCAGCAGCCAAGTCGGGACAGGGGTAGAGACCCAGTACTTC.

In the case of this clonotype: An end of the junction differs from the germline gene, which may be a read error. The chain couples TRBV19 to TRBJ1-1; maybe TRBD1 (6 bases). The CDR3 runs to 15 residues. Per the germline V gene, CDR1 is LNHDA and CDR2 is SQIVND (reference sequence). CDR3 residues: CATNRGDLGNTEALF. The CDR3 bases are TGTGCCACCAATAGGGGGGATTTGGGAAACACTGAAGCTCTCTTT.

This clonotype was detected a few times. Here the CDR3 DNA reads TGTGCCACCAGGTCGGGGCTGGATGAAAAACTGTTTTTT. Translated, it gives CATRSGLDEKLFF. J is TRBJ1-4 and V is TRBV7-9, with a tentative D call TRBD1 (5 bases). The CDR3 runs 13 residues. The germline V and J ends were trimmed by 10 bases and 6 bases, with 15 bases remaining between them. Germline CDR1 and CDR2: SEHNR and FQNEAQ (reference sequence).